The rows below give T cell receptor beta chains drawn from one sample of a study of T cells after posttransplantation cyclophosphamide. Repertoires were generated with immunoSEQ multiplex PCR, while TCRdb's copy carries only in-frame clones and drops some. Listed for the sample are tens of thousands of clones, none seen a single time. The sequencing input was PBMCs. These TCRs come from a man between 50 and 59 years old in good health, CMV-negative, and a related stem cell transplant donor. Each CDR3 is given without its conserved first and last residue.

J gene: TRBJ2-3; V gene: TRBV19; CDR3 protein: ASSIILAGALTDTQY
J gene: TRBJ2-5; V gene: TRBV4-3; CDR3 protein: ASSQDWRGETQY
J gene: TRBJ1-3; V gene: TRBV18; CDR3 protein: ASSPERFVLDRVHFSGNTIY
J gene: TRBJ1-5; V gene: TRBV18; CDR3 protein: ASSPTGLNQPQH
J gene: TRBJ2-7; V gene: TRBV5-1; CDR3 protein: ASTRGGEQY
J gene: TRBJ2-5; V gene: TRBV9; CDR3 protein: ASSAQQGKETQY
J gene: TRBJ1-1; V gene: TRBV7-9; CDR3 protein: ASRYSYTEAF
J gene: TRBJ1-4; V gene: TRBV7-2; CDR3 protein: ASSPGQAFQAYNEKLF
J gene: TRBJ1-4; V gene: TRBV4-3; CDR3 protein: ASSPRQGGNEKLF
J gene: TRBJ1-4; V gene: TRBV6-5; CDR3 protein: ASSLGDEKLF
J gene: TRBJ2-5; V gene: TRBV5-1; CDR3 protein: ASSFGSGQETQY
J gene: TRBJ2-7; V gene: TRBV9; CDR3 protein: ASSHGGDEQY
J gene: TRBJ1-5; V gene: TRBV11-2; CDR3 protein: ASSLSGRGQPQH
J gene: TRBJ1-5; V gene: TRBV6-1; CDR3 protein: ASSEGQRQPQH
J gene: TRBJ2-7; V gene: TRBV7-8; CDR3 protein: ASSLVGGRPYEQY
J gene: TRBJ2-5; V gene: TRBV13; CDR3 protein: ASSPFLAVETQY
J gene: TRBJ2-3; V gene: TRBV27; CDR3 protein: ASSFGAGVPTDTQY
J gene: TRBJ1-3; V gene: TRBV11-1; CDR3 protein: ASSSTATGSWNTIY